This TCR beta chain comes out of a study of blood T cells in healthy people across ages. The V gene end was trimmed by 5 bases and the J gene end by 11 bases; junction bases not matched to a gene: 13. CDR1 is SGHTA and CDR2 is FQGNSA in the germline V gene. The CDR3 runs to 14 residues. Per sample, at least 6 micrograms of total RNA were extracted. Together with a sample-barcoded 5' primer, a J-beta primer mix was included in a second PCR lasting about 6 to 11 cycles. Researchers report that a template-switch adaptor with 12 random nucleotides tagged each cDNA molecule. TCRdb independently ran MiXCR on the 5' RACE reads; one entry per CDR3 protein. The sample lists 1.2 million to 1.5 million distinct CDR3 sequences, approximately 38% occurring once. Findings of the study overall: Since the PBMCs were unsorted, naive and antigen-experienced cells could not be conclusively compared. TCR beta diversity, measured per million T cells, fell in a roughly linear way with age.

This clonotype turned up a few times. Antigen: not known. The source is a woman between 18 and 30 years old in good health. The rearrangement uses TRBV7-2 and TRBJ1-2; 8 bases fit TRBD1. Input material: blood. CDR3 region: CASSGFGTGGWYTF. The CDR3 region has the DNA TGTGCCAGCAGCGGATTCGGGACAGGAGGGTGGTACACCTTC. The whole variable domain, remainder taken from reference TRBV7-2 and TRBJ1-2, is GAGVSQSPSNKVTEKGKDVELRCDPISGHTALYWYRQSLGQGLEFLIYFQGNSAPDKSGLPSDRFSAERTGGSVSTLTIQRTQQEDSAVYLCASSGFGTGGWYTFGSGTRLTVV.